The 19 T cell receptor beta chains below come from one sample, sequenced in a study of Ad26.COV2.S vaccination and SARS-CoV-2 variants. Some clones are missing from TCRdb's copy, which holds only in-frame ones; the method was immunoSEQ multiplex PCR. The table records under 250,000 clones, roughly 89% of them present only once. Specified treatment: around 19 received Ad26.COV2.S at low or high dose, single or two shots; several received placebo; per-sample allocation not given. Sampling happened 63 days after the first vaccine or placebo injection. The sequences come from peripheral blood, collected in a trial of Ad26.COV2.S vaccine versus placebo. Receptor source: a person aged 18-60 years who received the Ad26.COV2.S COVID-19 vaccine or a placebo.

This sequence joins TRBV5-4 and TRBJ2-2, with 7 bases fitting TRBD1. Germline V gene sequence: CDR1 SGHNT, CDR2 YYREEE (reference sequence). The length of the CDR3 is 16 residues. The V and J ends lost 3 bases and 2 bases, in that order; junction bases with no gene match: 7. CDR3 amino acids: CASSSRSGGNTGELFF. The CDR3 DNA sequence: TGTGCCAGCAGCTCTAGGTCAGGGGGAAACACCGGGGAGCTGTTTTTT.

The V call is TRBV5-1, the J call TRBJ2-2, with 9 nucleotides matching TRBD1. The CDR3 contains 16 residues. After removal of 4 bases from V and 3 bases from J, the junction contained 7 bases not matched to a gene. Germline V gene data show CDR1 as SGHRS and CDR2 as YFSETQ. The CDR3 is CASSEDRGLYTGELFF. CDR3 DNA: TGCGCCAGCAGCGAGGACAGGGGACTATACACCGGGGAGCTGTTTTTT.

The rearrangement joins TRBV7-3 to TRBJ2-1; 11 bases agree with TRBD2. The CDR3 covers 15 residues. Germline lookup yields CDR1 SGHTA and CDR2 FQGTGA. V gave up 5 bases and J gave up 7 bases; unmatched junction bases: 7. CDR3 residues: CASSRGLAGGNEQFF. Here the CDR3 DNA reads TGTGCCAGCAGCCGGGGCCTAGCGGGAGGTAATGAGCAGTTCTTC. Supplemented by reference TRBV7-3 and TRBJ2-1, the full variable domain reads GAGVSQTPSNKVTEKGKYVELRCDPISGHTALYWYRQSLGQGPEFLIYFQGTGAADDSGLPNDRFFAVRPEGSVSTLKIQRTERGDSAVYLCASSRGLAGGNEQFFGPGTRLTVL.

The chain carries TRBV29-1 and TRBJ1-2; D unclear. Germline V gives CDR1 SQVTM, CDR2 ANQGSEA. The CDR3 loop spans 13 amino acids. The V gene lost 5 bases and the J gene lost 1 base, with 11 bases spanning the gap. CDR3 bases: TGCAGCGTTATAACAGACCTTAACTATGGCTACACCTTC. This gives the protein CSVITDLNYGYTF.

This clone was seen just once. One end of the junction is discordant with germline, which a read error may explain. This rearrangement joins TRBV9 to TRBJ2-6; no reliable D call. The germline CDR1 and CDR2 sequences are SGDLS and YYNGEE. CDR3 length: 16 amino acids. CDR3 in DNA: TGTGCCAGCGGCGTGTCCCCTCACTCTGGGGCCAACGTCCTGACTTTC. As protein: CASGVSPHSGANVLTF.

This clone has only a few counts. The V call is TRBV18, the J call TRBJ1-4; D may be TRBD1 (5 bases). There are 15 residues in the CDR3. The germline V gene encodes CDR1 KGHSH and CDR2 LQKENI. Trimming stripped 5 bases from V and 7 bases from J, with 17 bases between. CDR3 sequence reads: CASSTEGIGGEKLFF. The DNA for the CDR3 is TGTGCCAGCTCAACCGAGGGGATTGGAGGTGAAAAACTGTTTTTT. Based on the CDR3 plus reference TRBV18 and TRBJ1-4, the full variable domain is NAGVMQNPRHLVRRRGQEARLRCSPMKGHSHVYWYRQLPEEGLKFMVYLQKENIIDESGMPKERFSAEFPKEGPSILRIQQVVRGDSAAYFCASSTEGIGGEKLFFGSGTQLSVL.

The J gene is TRBJ2-5, the V gene TRBV6-5; 8 nucleotides match TRBD2. The CDR3 length is 15 residues. The V segment lost 5 bases and the J segment 1 base; nucleotides outside the gene matches: 6. CDR1 MNHEY and CDR2 SVGAGI come from the germline V gene. CDR3 protein: CASSRAGGPQETQYF. In DNA form, the CDR3 reads TGTGCCAGCAGTCGGGCGGGGGGCCCCCAAGAGACCCAGTACTTC.

The rearrangement joins TRBV18 to TRBJ2-3; no definite D call. Germline V gene sequence: CDR1 KGHSH, CDR2 LQKENI. This CDR3 is 13 amino acids long. With 1 base removed from V and 3 bases from J, the gap between germline ends came to 5 bases. In DNA form, the CDR3 reads TGTGCCAGCTCACCACAGGGTACAGATACGCAGTATTTT. This encodes CASSPQGTDTQYF.

The rearrangement uses TRBV7-2 and TRBJ2-1, with 14 nucleotides matching TRBD2. Per the germline V gene, CDR1 is SGHTA and CDR2 is FQGNSA. V was pared by 7 bases and J by 7 bases, with 15 bases of the junction left unmatched. This CDR3 is 18 amino acids long. The CDR3 nucleotides read TGTGCCAGCATCGCAACCGGACTAGCGGGAGGTAGTTTGAATGAGCAGTTCTTC. Amino acid sequence: CASIATGLAGGSLNEQFF.

The J gene is TRBJ1-1, the V gene TRBV7-9, with D possibly TRBD1 on 6 matching bases. CDR3 length equals 15 residues. V was trimmed by 7 bases and J by 4 bases, leaving 19 bases between them. Looked up from germline, CDR1 is SEHNR and CDR2 is FQNEAQ (reference sequence). CDR3 protein: CASTKNRVSGTEAFF. CDR3 DNA: TGTGCCAGCACCAAAAACAGGGTGAGTGGCACTGAAGCTTTCTTT.

This clone was counted once. V usage is TRBV7-8 and J usage is TRBJ1-2; D possibly corresponds to TRBD1 (6 bases). V was clipped by 3 bases and J by 2 bases, with 16 bases between them. The CDR3 runs 16 residues. Germline-derived CDR1 and CDR2 are SGHVS and FQNEAQ. CDR3 sequence reads: CASSLGLRGSNYGYTF. The CDR3 bases are TGTGCCAGCAGCTTGGGGCTCAGGGGCTCGAACTATGGCTACACCTTC.

The chain is built from TRBV11-1 and TRBJ2-1, with D unclear. CDR3 length: 15 residues. Germline values: CDR1 SGHAT, CDR2 FQDESV (reference sequence). Trimming removed 5 bases at V and 4 bases at J, with 15 bases between. In nucleotides, the CDR3 is TGTGCCAGCAGCCTTCAACCCCTTAGTTACAATGAGCAGTTCTTC. Translation gives CASSLQPLSYNEQFF.

This clone has a handful of counts. The chain has TRBV7-9 and TRBJ1-2, with D unresolved. CDR3 length: 14 residues. The ends were cut back, 4 bases at V and 0 bases at J, with 9 bases in the middle. Germline values: CDR1 SEHNR, CDR2 FQNEAQ (reference sequence). The CDR3 loop is CASSSWTANYGYTF. The DNA for the CDR3 is TGTGCCAGCAGCTCATGGACCGCTAACTATGGCTACACCTTC.

The V and J genes are TRBV10-1 and TRBJ1-3; no clear D gene. Germline lookup yields CDR1 WNHNN and CDR2 SYGVQD (reference sequence). The germline V and J ends were trimmed by 8 bases and 3 bases, with 17 bases remaining between them. The CDR3 has 15 amino acids. CDR3 in amino acids: CASLGVFEGGNTIYF. DNA for the CDR3: TGCGCCAGCCTCGGGGTCTTTGAAGGTGGAAACACCATATATTTT.

This clone was seen more than once but under ten times. This rearrangement joins TRBV29-1 to TRBJ1-2, with D perhaps matching TRBD1 (5 bases). Per germline, CDR1 SQVTM and CDR2 ANQGSEA. This CDR3 contains 12 residues. Deletions cut 4 bases from V and 4 bases from J, with 10 bases between. CDR3 DNA sequence: TGCAGCGTTGGGGGCAGACCCTATGGCTACACCTTC. Its protein product is CSVGGRPYGYTF. Full variable domain (missing parts from reference TRBV29-1 and TRBJ1-2): SAVISQKPSRDICQRGTSLTIQCQVDSQVTMMFWYRQQPGQSLTLIATANQGSEATYESGFVIDKFPISRPNLTFSTLTVSNMSPEDSSIYLCSVGGRPYGYTFGSGTRLTVV.

The V gene is TRBV25-1, the J gene TRBJ1-3; 9 bases agree with TRBD1. The germline gives CDR1 MGHDK, CDR2 SYGVNS. CDR3 length: 18 residues. Trimming took 1 base from V and 6 from J; bases not matched to a gene: 13. CDR3 nucleotide sequence: TGTGCCAGCAGTGAATTACAGGGGACAGGGCTTTATCAAAACACCATATATTTT. The encoded protein is CASSELQGTGLYQNTIYF.

The rearrangement joins TRBV5-1 to TRBJ1-1; D remains ambiguous. The CDR3 is made up of 14 amino acids. Germline V gene sequence: CDR1 SGHRS, CDR2 YFSETQ. V dropped 4 bases and J dropped 4 bases, with 14 bases sitting between them. The DNA for the CDR3 is TGCGCCAGCAGCCCGAGCGGCGGAAGCACTGAAGCTTTCTTT. It encodes CASSPSGGSTEAFF.

The genes are TRBV11-2 and TRBJ2-1, with 9 bases identical to TRBD2. The J segment lost 4 bases and the V segment lost 2 bases, leaving 3 bases of the junction unmatched. Germline values: CDR1 SGHAT, CDR2 FQNNGV. The CDR3 is made up of 15 amino acids. The CDR3, as DNA: TGTGCCAGCAGCTTAAGTCTAGCGGGGTACAATGAGCAGTTCTTC. Its translation is CASSLSLAGYNEQFF.

The chain has TRBV4-1 and TRBJ2-6; TRBD2 matches 13 bases. Trimming cost V 3 bases and J 2 bases; bases outside gene matches: 4. The germline V gene encodes CDR1 MGHRA and CDR2 YSYEKL. The CDR3 contains 18 residues. The CDR3 reads CASSHGLAGVTGANVLTF. DNA for the CDR3: TGCGCCAGCAGCCACGGACTAGCGGGAGTAACTGGGGCCAACGTCCTGACTTTC.